This T cell receptor (beta chain) is from a study of regulatory T cells in long-lasting Graves disease. Germline CDR1 is SGHDN and CDR2 is FVKESK. CDR3 length: 16 residues. V gave up 1 base and J gave up 2 bases; unmatched junction bases: 5. As to time point: newly diagnosed GD, antithyroid drugs for less than 3 months. RNA isolated from PBMCs was used to make the TCR library. Arm-PCR of CDR3 regions and iRepertoire HTBI primers were the basis on which TCR beta libraries were built. Using its own MiXCR run on the multiplex PCR reads, TCRdb lists one record per CDR3 protein. The table has 550,000 or so distinct CDR3 sequences, 9.5% to 15% seen once; the top ten hold roughly 8.2%. Study findings and constraints: The study found persistent patients shared more public clonotypes (roughly 3,000) than new patients (around 1,000). TRBV28, TRBJ1-2 and TRBJ2-5 emerged as the favored segments in persistent disease.

Concerning this clonotype itself: The antigen is unknown.

The same sample was also studied in work on T cells in Graves' hyperthyroidism and ophthalmopathy.

This sample comprised peripheral blood mononuclear cells (PBMCs), obtained at new diagnosis, from a patient treated with antithyroid drugs. V gene TRBV14 combines with J gene TRBJ2-3; TRBD2 agrees at 8 bases. The sequence derives from a woman under 40 with Graves disease. The CDR3 coding sequence is TGTGCCAGCAGCCAAGCTGGACTAGCAGACACAGATACGCAGTATTTT. Translated, it gives CASSQAGLADTDTQYF.